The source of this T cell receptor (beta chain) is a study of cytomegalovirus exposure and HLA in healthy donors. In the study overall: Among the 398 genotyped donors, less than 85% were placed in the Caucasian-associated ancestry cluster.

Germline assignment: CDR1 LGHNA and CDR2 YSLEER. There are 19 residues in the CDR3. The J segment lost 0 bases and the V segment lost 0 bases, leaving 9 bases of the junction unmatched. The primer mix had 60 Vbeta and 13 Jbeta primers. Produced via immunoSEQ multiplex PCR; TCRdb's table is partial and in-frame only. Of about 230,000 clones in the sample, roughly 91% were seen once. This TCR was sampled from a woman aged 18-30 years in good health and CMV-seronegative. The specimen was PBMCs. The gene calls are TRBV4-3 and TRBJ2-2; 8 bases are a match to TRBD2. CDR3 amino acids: CASSQDSPSLAANTGELFF. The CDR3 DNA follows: TGCGCCAGCAGCCAAGATTCCCCCTCACTAGCGGCGAACACCGGGGAGCTGTTTTTT.